The entry below describes one TCR beta chain. This entry is derived from a study of early T cells in non-severe SARS-CoV-2 infection. TCRdb ran MiXCR on the 5' RACE reads and lists one entry per CDR3 protein. The sample has over 90,000 distinct CDR3 sequences, roughly 13% seen once. CDR1 SQVTM and CDR2 ANQGSEA come from the germline V gene. The CDR3 is 12 residues long. V lost 2 bases and J 7 bases, leaving 8 bases between the germline ends. The specimen was whole blood. The sequence was obtained from an adult who was a healthcare worker with PCR-confirmed SARS-CoV-2 infection or an uninfected control (not recorded which). The chain uses TRBV29-1 and TRBJ2-2; D ambiguous. The CDR3 here is CSVEYRGGELFF. The CDR3, as DNA: TGCAGCGTTGAATACCGTGGCGGGGAGCTGTTTTTT.